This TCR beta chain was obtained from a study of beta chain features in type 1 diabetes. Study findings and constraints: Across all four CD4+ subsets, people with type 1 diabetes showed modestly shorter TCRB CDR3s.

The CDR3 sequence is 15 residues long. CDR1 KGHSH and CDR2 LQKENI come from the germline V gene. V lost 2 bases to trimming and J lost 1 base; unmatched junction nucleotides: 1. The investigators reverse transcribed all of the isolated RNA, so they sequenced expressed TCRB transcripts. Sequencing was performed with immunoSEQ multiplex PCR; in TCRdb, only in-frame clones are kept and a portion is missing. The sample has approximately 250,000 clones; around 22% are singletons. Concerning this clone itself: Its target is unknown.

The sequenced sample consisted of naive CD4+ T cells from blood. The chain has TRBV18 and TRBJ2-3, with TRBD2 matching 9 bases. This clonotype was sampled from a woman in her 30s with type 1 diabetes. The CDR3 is CASSPIAGGTDTQYF. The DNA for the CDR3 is TGTGCCAGCTCACCAATAGCGGGAGGCACAGATACGCAGTATTTT.